The present T cell receptor (beta chain) was sequenced within a study of T cell repertoires in cytomegalovirus infection. Study summary: Newly reported HLA-C-restricted and thoroughly characterized HLA-B-restricted CMV epitopes were employed. Points from the study as a whole: Within the response measured ex vivo, HLA-C-restricted CMV-specific TCR beta clonotypes were dominant.

CDR1 and CDR2 (germline): SGHVS, FNYEAQ. This CDR3 is 16 amino acids long. The junction had 11 bases not matched to a gene; V was cut back by 4 bases and J by 6 bases. This clonotype was seen a single time. Antigen unknown. From the reads, TCRdb called clonotypes with MiXCR, one entry per CDR3 protein. The sample lists some 800,000 distinct CDR3 sequences; roughly 28% were seen once. The sequencing here drew on cultured CD8+ T cells from PBMCs, taken from culture after CMV antigen stimulation. The receptor was isolated from a human donor in good health (CMV status not recorded). Some clones in this sample may be carry-over from other donors' samples. V and J are TRBV7-6 and TRBJ1-1, with TRBD1 matching over 10 bases. The CDR3 DNA is TGTGCCAGCAGCTCGACCGAAGAGACAGGGGGCCCTGAAGCTTTCTTT. This gives the protein CASSSTEETGGPEAFF.